This TCR beta chain was identified during a study of cytomegalovirus exposure and HLA in healthy donors. PCR was performed using 60 Vbeta and 13 Jbeta primers. Repertoires were generated with immunoSEQ multiplex PCR, while TCRdb's copy carries only in-frame clones and drops some. The sample consists of 110,000 or so clones, 73% of them appearing once. Study-wide results and limits: Confirmation in vitro established that three CMV-associated chains were specific for CMV antigens. The study dropped some indistinguishable V segments, TRBV6-2 and TRBV6-3 among them.

V lost 2 bases and J 4 bases, leaving 15 bases between the germline ends. The V gene's germline CDR1 is MDHEN and CDR2 SYDVKM. The CDR3 runs 17 residues. A word on this clone: Its target is unknown.

These donors, healthy bone marrow donors, were studied. The sequencing sample was made of PBMCs. This receptor was obtained from a middle-aged man in good health and CMV-seronegative. The rearrangement links TRBV28 to TRBJ2-6; D may be TRBD2 (6 bases). DNA of the CDR3: TGTGCCAGCAGTTTAAAATCAGGCCGGGAGGGGGCCAACGTCCTGACTTTC. Translating gives CASSLKSGREGANVLTF.